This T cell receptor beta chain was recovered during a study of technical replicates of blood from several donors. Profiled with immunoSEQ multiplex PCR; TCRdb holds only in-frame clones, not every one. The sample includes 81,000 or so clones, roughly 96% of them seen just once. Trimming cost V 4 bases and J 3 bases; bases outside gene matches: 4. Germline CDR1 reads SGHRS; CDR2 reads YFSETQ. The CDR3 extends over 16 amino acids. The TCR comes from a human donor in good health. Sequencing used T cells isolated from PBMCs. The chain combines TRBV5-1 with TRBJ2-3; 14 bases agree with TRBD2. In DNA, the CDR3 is TGCGCCAGCAGCGCCGGACTAGCGGGAGGAACAGATACGCAGTATTTT. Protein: CASSAGLAGGTDTQYF.